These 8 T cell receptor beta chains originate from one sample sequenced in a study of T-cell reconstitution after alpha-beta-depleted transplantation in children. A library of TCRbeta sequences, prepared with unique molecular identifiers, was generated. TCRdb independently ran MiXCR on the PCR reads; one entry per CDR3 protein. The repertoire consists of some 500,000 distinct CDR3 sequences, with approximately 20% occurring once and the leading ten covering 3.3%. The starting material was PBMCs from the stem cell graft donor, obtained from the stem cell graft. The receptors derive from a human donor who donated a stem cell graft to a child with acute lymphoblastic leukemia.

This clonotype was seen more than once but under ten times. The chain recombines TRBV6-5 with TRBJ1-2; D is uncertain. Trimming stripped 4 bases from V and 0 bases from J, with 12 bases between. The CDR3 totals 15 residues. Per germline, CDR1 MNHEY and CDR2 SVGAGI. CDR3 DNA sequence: TGTGCCAGCAGTTTTCTTCCCGGTGCTAACTATGGCTACACCTTC. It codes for CASSFLPGANYGYTF.

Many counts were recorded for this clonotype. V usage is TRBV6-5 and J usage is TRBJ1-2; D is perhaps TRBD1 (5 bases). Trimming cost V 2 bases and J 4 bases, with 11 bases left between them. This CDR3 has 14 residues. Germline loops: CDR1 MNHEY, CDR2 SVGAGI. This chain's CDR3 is CASSYAGTFYGYTF. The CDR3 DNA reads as TGTGCCAGCAGTTACGCCGGGACCTTCTATGGCTACACCTTC.

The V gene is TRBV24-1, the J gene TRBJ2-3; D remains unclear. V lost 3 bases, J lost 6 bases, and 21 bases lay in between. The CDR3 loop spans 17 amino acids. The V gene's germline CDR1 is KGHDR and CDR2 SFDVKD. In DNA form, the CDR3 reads TGTGCCACCAGTGATCCGACACGTGGCCGCGGTGTGGATACGCAGTATTTT. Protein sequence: CATSDPTRGRGVDTQYF.

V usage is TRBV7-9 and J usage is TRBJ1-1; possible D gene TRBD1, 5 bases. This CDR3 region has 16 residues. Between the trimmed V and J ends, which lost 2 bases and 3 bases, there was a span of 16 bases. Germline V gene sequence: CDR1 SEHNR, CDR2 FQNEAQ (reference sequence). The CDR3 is CASSLLGGARDTEAFF. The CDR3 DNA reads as TGTGCCAGCAGCTTACTTGGCGGGGCGCGGGACACTGAAGCTTTCTTT.

CDR3 loop: CASRAPGTDPYEQYF. The CDR3 nucleotides are TGTGCCAGCAGAGCCCCCGGGACAGACCCCTACGAGCAGTACTTC. The chain combines TRBV27 with TRBJ2-7; the match to TRBD1 covers 7 bases. V dropped 6 bases and J dropped 2; count of bases not matched to a gene: 10. The CDR3 covers 15 residues. Germline V gene lookup returns CDR1 MNHEY and CDR2 SMNVEV (reference sequence).

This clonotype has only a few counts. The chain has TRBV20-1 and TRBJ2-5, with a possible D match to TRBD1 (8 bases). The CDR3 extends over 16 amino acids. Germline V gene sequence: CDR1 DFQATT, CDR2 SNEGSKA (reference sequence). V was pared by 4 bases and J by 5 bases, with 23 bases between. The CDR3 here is CSANPRGRGGWETQYF. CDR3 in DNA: TGCAGTGCTAACCCCAGGGGGCGCGGGGGATGGGAGACCCAGTACTTC.

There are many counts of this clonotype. The CDR3 protein is CASSWDGAYEQYF. The CDR3 nucleotides are TGCGCCAGCAGCTGGGACGGAGCCTACGAGCAGTACTTC. The chain couples TRBV5-1 to TRBJ2-7; D assignment may be TRBD1 or TRBD2 (5 bases each). The germline V gene has CDR1 SGHRS and CDR2 YFSETQ. V lost 3 bases and J 2 bases, leaving 9 bases between the germline ends. This CDR3 has 13 amino acids.

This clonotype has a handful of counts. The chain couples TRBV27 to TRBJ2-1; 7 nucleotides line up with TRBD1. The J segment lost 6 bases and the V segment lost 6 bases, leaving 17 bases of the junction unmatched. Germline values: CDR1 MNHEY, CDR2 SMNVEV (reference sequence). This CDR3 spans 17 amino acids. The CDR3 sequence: CASSSRMGQTELNEQFF. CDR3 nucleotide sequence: TGTGCCAGCAGCAGCCGGATGGGACAGACCGAGCTCAATGAGCAGTTCTTC.